Shown below are 19 T cell receptor beta chains from a single sample sequenced in a study of blood T cell repertoires in COVID-19. Assay used: immunoSEQ multiplex PCR; TCRdb lists only in-frame clones, some missing. Of some 110,000 clones in the sample, about four fifths are singletons; the top ten hold around a quarter. Sequencing used peripheral blood. All receptors derive from a man aged 55 to 70 with acute or convalescent COVID-19.

The chain links TRBV20-1 to TRBJ1-6; D call uncertain. CDR3 size: 16 residues. Germline assignment: CDR1 DFQATT and CDR2 SNEGSKA (reference sequence). Trimming left V 3 bases short and J 7 bases short, with 19 bases between. In nucleotides, the CDR3 is TGCAGTGCTAGTAGGCGGGTGGGTTTAGCAAATTCACCCCTCCACTTT. Translated, it gives CSASRRVGLANSPLHF.

This chain links TRBV5-4 with TRBJ2-7; TRBD2 aligns across 7 bases. V lost 4 bases to trimming and J lost 3 bases; unmatched junction nucleotides: 4. This CDR3 contains 13 residues. From germline, CDR1 is SGHNT and CDR2 YYREEE (reference sequence). CDR3 bases: TGTGCCAGCAGCCCGGGGGGTAGCTACGAGCAGTACTTC. Translated: CASSPGGSYEQYF.

This rearrangement joins TRBV18 to TRBJ1-1; 8 bases map to TRBD1. The CDR3 is 20 amino acids. The trim removed 2 bases at V and 1 base at J, leaving 18 bases unmatched. Germline-derived CDR1 and CDR2 are KGHSH and LQKENI. The CDR3 nucleotides read TGTGCCAGCTCACCATTAATTATAATGAACAGGGGGACGTCGAACACTGAAGCTTTCTTT. Translating gives CASSPLIIMNRGTSNTEAFF. Complete variable domain (other parts from reference TRBV18 and TRBJ1-1): NAGVMQNPRHLVRRRGQEARLRCSPMKGHSHVYWYRQLPEEGLKFMVYLQKENIIDESGMPKERFSAEFPKEGPSILRIQQVVRGDSAAYFCASSPLIIMNRGTSNTEAFFGQGTRLTVV.

The chain uses TRBV6-5 and TRBJ1-3, with 9 nucleotides matching TRBD1. The CDR3 is 15 amino acids. Unmatched junction bases numbered 5, after V lost 8 bases and J lost 0 bases. The germline V gene has CDR1 MNHEY and CDR2 SVGAGI. This CDR3 reads CASGPGQGSGNTIYF. The DNA of the CDR3 is TGTGCCAGCGGTCCGGGACAGGGCTCTGGAAACACCATATATTTT.

The CDR3 loop reads CSVATAGYGYTF. The CDR3 DNA reads as TGCAGCGTTGCAACAGCCGGCTATGGCTACACCTTC. The chain combines TRBV29-1 with TRBJ1-2, with D hard to call. V lost 4 bases, J lost 4 bases, and 10 bases lay in between. The CDR3 covers 12 residues. The germline gives CDR1 SQVTM, CDR2 ANQGSEA.

The genes are TRBV6-5 and TRBJ1-4; D call uncertain. Deletions cut 6 bases from V and 8 bases from J, with 16 bases between. Germline assignment: CDR1 MNHEY and CDR2 SVGAGI. This CDR3 has 14 residues. CDR3 sequence: CASRQHGLSEKLFF. CDR3 DNA sequence: TGTGCCAGCAGACAACACGGACTTTCCGAAAAACTGTTTTTT.

The V call is TRBV2, the J call TRBJ1-2; possible D gene TRBD1, 5 bases. Trimming stripped 0 bases from V and 8 bases from J, with 13 bases between. This CDR3 contains 14 residues. Looked up from germline, CDR1 is SNHLY and CDR2 is FYNNEI. CDR3 loop: CASSEAGGLSGYTF. CDR3 in DNA: TGTGCCAGCAGTGAAGCTGGGGGGTTGAGCGGCTACACCTTC. The whole variable domain, filled in from reference TRBV2 and TRBJ1-2, reads EPEVTQTPSHQVTQMGQEVILRCVPISNHLYFYWYRQILGQKVEFLVSFYNNEISEKSEIFDDQFSVERPDGSNFTLKIRSTKLEDSAMYFCASSEAGGLSGYTFGSGTRLTVV.

This chain uses TRBV9 with TRBJ1-4, with TRBD1 as a possible D gene (5 bases). Germline V gene data show CDR1 as SGDLS and CDR2 as YYNGEE. V lost 2 bases and J lost 8, with 13 bases in between. The CDR3 covers 14 residues. The CDR3 sequence: CASSVTGLAEKLFF. For the CDR3, the DNA is TGTGCCAGCAGCGTCACAGGTTTAGCCGAAAAACTGTTTTTT.

This clone was observed once. This chain uses TRBV5-1 with TRBJ2-1, with 11 bases aligning to TRBD2. Germline V gives CDR1 SGHRS, CDR2 YFSETQ. This CDR3 has 16 amino acids. The V and J ends lost 2 bases and 7 bases, in that order; junction bases with no gene match: 8. The CDR3 here is CASSFSGRASRNEQFF. The CDR3 DNA reads as TGCGCCAGCAGCTTTAGCGGGAGGGCCAGTAGGAATGAGCAGTTCTTC.

J is TRBJ2-3 and V is TRBV5-5, with 9 bases lining up with TRBD1. This CDR3 spans 16 amino acids. The J segment lost 3 bases and the V segment lost 4 bases, leaving 9 bases of the junction unmatched. Germline CDR1 and CDR2: SGHKS and YYEKEE (reference sequence). The CDR3 reads CASSTAGTGITDTQYF. For the CDR3, the DNA is TGTGCCAGCAGCACGGCTGGGACAGGGATTACAGATACGCAGTATTTT.

The chain is built from TRBV7-2 and TRBJ1-5; 8 positions agree with TRBD1. CDR1 and CDR2 from the germline V gene are SGHTA and FQGNSA. The CDR3 is made up of 13 amino acids. The V and J ends lost 4 bases and 6 bases, in that order; junction bases with no gene match: 2. CDR3 sequence reads: CASSSGGSQPQHF. The CDR3 DNA is TGTGCCAGCAGCTCAGGGGGCAGTCAGCCCCAGCATTTT.

This chain links TRBV15 with TRBJ2-2; 9 bases fit TRBD2. Germline loops: CDR1 LNHNV, CDR2 YYDKDF (reference sequence). The CDR3 runs to 18 residues. V lost 4 bases to trimming and J lost 4 bases; unmatched junction nucleotides: 13. In DNA form, the CDR3 reads TGTGCCACCAGCATTCCAGGGGCTAGCGGGGCGAGCACCGGGGAGCTGTTTTTT. Translating it yields CATSIPGASGASTGELFF.

This clone turned up a few times. This chain connects TRBV9 to TRBJ2-2; D possibly corresponds to TRBD2 (5 bases). V was shortened by 0 bases and J by 4 bases, with 7 bases between the two germline ends. CDR1 is SGDLS, CDR2 YYNGEE, per germline. The CDR3 loop spans 14 amino acids. CDR3 nucleotide sequence: TGTGCCAGCAGCGTAGTGGGGAGCACCGGGGAGCTGTTTTTT. It yields the protein CASSVVGSTGELFF.

This rearrangement joins TRBV6-1 to TRBJ1-5, with TRBD1 as a possible D gene (5 bases). Germline-derived CDR1 and CDR2 are MNHNS and SASEGT. This CDR3 spans 14 amino acids. With 3 bases removed from V and 7 bases from J, the gap between germline ends came to 13 bases. The CDR3 DNA reads as TGTGCCAGCAGTGACAGGGCGTGGGGACAGCCCCAGCATTTT. It is translated as CASSDRAWGQPQHF.

The rearrangement links TRBV7-9 to TRBJ2-7; 11 positions match TRBD2. V trimming: 3 bases; J trimming: 6 bases; junction bases outside the gene matches: 7. This CDR3 spans 15 amino acids. CDR1 SEHNR and CDR2 FQNEAQ come from the germline V gene (reference sequence). The DNA for the CDR3 is TGTGCCAGCAGCTTCACTAGCGGGAGATCTAGCGAGCAGTACTTC. The encoded protein is CASSFTSGRSSEQYF.

The CDR3 spells CASSTDRTNTNEQFF. CDR3 DNA sequence: TGTGCCAGCTCAACGGACAGGACCAACACCAATGAGCAGTTCTTC. The chain couples TRBV18 to TRBJ2-1, with 7 bases lining up with TRBD1. With V trimmed by 5 bases and J by 6 bases, 10 bases remained unmatched. CDR3 size: 15 residues. Germline V gene lookup returns CDR1 KGHSH and CDR2 LQKENI.

This clone was detected only once. The gene calls are TRBV10-2 and TRBJ2-5, with 11 bases lining up with TRBD2. Germline V lookup: CDR1 WSHSY, CDR2 SAAADI. CDR3 length: 14 residues. The V gene end was trimmed by 9 bases and the J gene end by 0 bases; junction bases not matched to a gene: 3. The CDR3 sequence: CASSTSGNQETQYF. The CDR3 region has the DNA TGCGCCAGTTCGACTAGCGGGAACCAAGAGACCCAGTACTTC.

This chain links TRBV4-2 with TRBJ2-3; TRBD2 matches at 10 bases. Trimming at V came to 1 base and at J to 2 bases, leaving 3 bases not matched to a gene. Germline-derived CDR1 and CDR2 are LGHNA and YNFKEQ. This CDR3 is built from 16 residues. CDR3: CASSQGLAGITDTQYF. Written as DNA, the CDR3 is TGTGCCAGCAGCCAAGGACTAGCGGGTATCACAGATACGCAGTATTTT.

V usage is TRBV10-3 and J usage is TRBJ1-2; unclear D gene. CDR3 length: 14 amino acids. CDR1 ENHRY and CDR2 SYGVKD come from the germline V gene. Trimming stripped 10 bases from V and 3 bases from J, with 18 bases between. The CDR3 DNA reads as TGTGCCACCGCCCGACGGGAGGGCGACTATGGCTACACCTTC. Amino acid sequence: CATARREGDYGYTF.